This note documents a single T cell receptor beta chain sequence. Libraries were prepared by immunoSEQ multiplex PCR; TCRdb keeps only in-frame clonotypes and omits some of them. The sample has 150,000 to 200,000 clones, roughly 83% seen once. This record belongs to a study of cytomegalovirus exposure and HLA in healthy donors. Germline assignment: CDR1 GTSNPN and CDR2 SVGIG (reference sequence). Germline trimming cut 7 bases from V and 6 bases from J; bases unmatched to any gene: 6. There are 12 residues in the CDR3. The chain joins TRBV30 to TRBJ1-1, with TRBD1 matching over 9 bases. The sequenced material came from PBMCs. The TCR comes from a woman under 30 in good health and CMV-seronegative. CDR3 nucleotides: TGTGCCTTCCCGGACAGGGGCGCTGAAGCTTTCTTT. This codes for CAFPDRGAEAFF.